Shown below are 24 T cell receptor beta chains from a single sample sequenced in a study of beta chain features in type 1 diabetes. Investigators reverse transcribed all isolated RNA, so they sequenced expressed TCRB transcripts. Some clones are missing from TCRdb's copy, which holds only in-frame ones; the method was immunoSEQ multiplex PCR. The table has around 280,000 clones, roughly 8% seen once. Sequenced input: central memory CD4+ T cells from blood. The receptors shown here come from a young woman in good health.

CDR3 coding DNA: TGCGCCAGCAGCCAACGGGGACACACCCAAGAGACCCAGTACTTC. Amino acid sequence: CASSQRGHTQETQYF. The V gene is TRBV4-1, the J gene TRBJ2-5; possible D gene TRBD1, 6 bases. V dropped 2 bases and J dropped 1 base, with 11 bases sitting between them. Per the germline V gene, CDR1 is MGHRA and CDR2 is YSYEKL. The CDR3 is made up of 15 amino acids.

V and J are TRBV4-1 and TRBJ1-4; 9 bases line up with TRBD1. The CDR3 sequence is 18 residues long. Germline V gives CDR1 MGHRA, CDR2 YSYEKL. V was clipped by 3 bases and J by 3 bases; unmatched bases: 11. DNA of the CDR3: TGCGCCAGCAGCCAGTTGGACAGGGGAAAATTAGCTAATGAAAAACTGTTTTTT. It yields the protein CASSQLDRGKLANEKLFF.

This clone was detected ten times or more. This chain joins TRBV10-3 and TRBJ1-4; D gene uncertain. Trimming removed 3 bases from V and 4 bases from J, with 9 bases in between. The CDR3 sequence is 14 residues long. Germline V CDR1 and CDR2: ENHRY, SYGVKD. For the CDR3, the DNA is TGTGCCATCAGTGATGGAACAGTTAATGAAAAACTGTTTTTT. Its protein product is CAISDGTVNEKLFF.

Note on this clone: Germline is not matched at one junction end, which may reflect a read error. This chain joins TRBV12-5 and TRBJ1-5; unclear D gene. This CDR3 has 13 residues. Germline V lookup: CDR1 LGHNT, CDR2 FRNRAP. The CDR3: CASGLGSNQPQHF. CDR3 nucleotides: TGTGCTAGTGGCTTGGGGTCCAATCAGCCCCAGCATTTT.

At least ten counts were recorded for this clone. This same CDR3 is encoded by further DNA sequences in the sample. For the CDR3, the DNA is TGTGCCAGCAGCGTAAGACAGGGGCGGGGTAGCACAGATACGCAGTATTTT. Translating gives CASSVRQGRGSTDTQYF. The chain is built from TRBV9 and TRBJ2-3; 8 nucleotides agree with TRBD1. V lost 1 base to trimming and J lost 0 bases; unmatched junction nucleotides: 7. The CDR3 contains 17 residues. Germline values: CDR1 SGDLS, CDR2 YYNGEE.

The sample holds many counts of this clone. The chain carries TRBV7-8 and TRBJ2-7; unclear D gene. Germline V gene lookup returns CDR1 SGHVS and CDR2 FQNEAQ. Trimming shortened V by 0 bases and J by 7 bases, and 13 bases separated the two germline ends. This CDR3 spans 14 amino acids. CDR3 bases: TGTGCCAGCAGCTTAGCGAGCACCCTCGGGGAGCAGTACGTC. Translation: CASSLASTLGEQYV.

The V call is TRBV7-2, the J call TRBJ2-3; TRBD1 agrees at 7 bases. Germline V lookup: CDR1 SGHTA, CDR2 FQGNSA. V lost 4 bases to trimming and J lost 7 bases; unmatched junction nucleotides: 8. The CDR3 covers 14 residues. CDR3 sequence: CASSSWGQQYTQYF. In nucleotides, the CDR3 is TGTGCCAGCAGCTCCTGGGGACAGCAGTATACGCAGTATTTT.

The CDR3: CASSQLPGRSGNTIYF. The CDR3 coding sequence is TGTGCCAGCAGCCAGCTGCCTGGGAGGTCTGGAAACACCATATATTTT. The chain couples TRBV27 to TRBJ1-3; D gene ambiguous. CDR3 length equals 16 residues. CDR1 and CDR2 (germline): MNHEY, SMNVEV (reference sequence). V lost 6 bases and J lost 1, with 16 bases in between.

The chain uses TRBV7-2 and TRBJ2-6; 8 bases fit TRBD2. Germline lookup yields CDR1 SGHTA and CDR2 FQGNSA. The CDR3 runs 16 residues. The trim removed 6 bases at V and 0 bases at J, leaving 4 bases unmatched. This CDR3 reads CASRRAGDSGANVLTF. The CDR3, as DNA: TGTGCCAGCAGGCGAGCGGGAGACTCTGGGGCCAACGTCCTGACTTTC.

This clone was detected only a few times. CDR3 in amino acids: CASSTTGGGLNTEAFF. The CDR3 region has the DNA TGTGCCAGCAGTACCACAGGGGGCGGGTTGAACACTGAAGCTTTCTTT. The chain links TRBV27 to TRBJ1-1; TRBD1 matches at 9 bases. V dropped 5 bases and J dropped 0; count of bases not matched to a gene: 7. Germline CDR1 MNHEY, CDR2 SMNVEV (reference sequence). This CDR3 is built from 16 residues.

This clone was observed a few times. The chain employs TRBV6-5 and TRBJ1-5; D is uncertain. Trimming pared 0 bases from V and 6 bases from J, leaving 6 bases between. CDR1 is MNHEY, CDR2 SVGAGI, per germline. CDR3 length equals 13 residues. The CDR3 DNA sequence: TGTGCCAGCAGTTACTCCATCTTTCAGCCCCAGCATTTT. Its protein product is CASSYSIFQPQHF.

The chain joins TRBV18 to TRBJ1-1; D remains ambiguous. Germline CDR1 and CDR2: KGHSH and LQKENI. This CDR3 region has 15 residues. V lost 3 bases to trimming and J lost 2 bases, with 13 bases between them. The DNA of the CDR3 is TGTGCCAGCTCACCGTTTGTCGCAGTCAACACTGAAGCTTTCTTT. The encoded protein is CASSPFVAVNTEAFF.

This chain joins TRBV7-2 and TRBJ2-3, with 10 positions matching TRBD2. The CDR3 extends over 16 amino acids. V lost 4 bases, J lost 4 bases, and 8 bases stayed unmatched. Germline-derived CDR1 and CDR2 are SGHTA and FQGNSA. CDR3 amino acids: CASSSRLAGASDTQYF. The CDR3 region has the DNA TGTGCCAGCAGCTCCCGGCTAGCGGGGGCCTCAGATACGCAGTATTTT.

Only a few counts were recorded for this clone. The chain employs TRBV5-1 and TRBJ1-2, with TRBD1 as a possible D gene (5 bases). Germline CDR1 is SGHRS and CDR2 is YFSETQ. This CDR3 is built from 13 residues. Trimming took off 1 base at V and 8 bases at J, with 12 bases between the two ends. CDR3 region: CASSLMAGRGYTF. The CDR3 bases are TGCGCCAGCAGCTTGATGGCAGGGAGAGGCTACACCTTC.

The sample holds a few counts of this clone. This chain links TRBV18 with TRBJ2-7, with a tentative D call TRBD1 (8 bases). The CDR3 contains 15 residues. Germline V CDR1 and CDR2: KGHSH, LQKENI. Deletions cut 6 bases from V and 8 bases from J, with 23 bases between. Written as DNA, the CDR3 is TGTGCCAGCTCGCCTGACAGGGGAGGGGTGTGGCAGCAGTACGTC. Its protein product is CASSPDRGGVWQQYV.

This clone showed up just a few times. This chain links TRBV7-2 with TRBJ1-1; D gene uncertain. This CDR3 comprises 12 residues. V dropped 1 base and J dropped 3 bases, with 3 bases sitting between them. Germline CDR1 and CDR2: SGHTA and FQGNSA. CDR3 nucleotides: TGTGCCAGCAGCTTAGATTACACTGAAGCTTTCTTT. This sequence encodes CASSLDYTEAFF. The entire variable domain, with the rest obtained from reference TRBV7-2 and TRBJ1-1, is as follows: GAGVSQSPSNKVTEKGKDVELRCDPISGHTALYWYRQSLGQGLEFLIYFQGNSAPDKSGLPSDRFSAERTGGSVSTLTIQRTQQEDSAVYLCASSLDYTEAFFGQGTRLTVV.

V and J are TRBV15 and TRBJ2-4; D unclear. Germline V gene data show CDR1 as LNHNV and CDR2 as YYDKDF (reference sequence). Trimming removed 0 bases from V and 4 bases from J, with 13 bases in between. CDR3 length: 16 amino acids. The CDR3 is CATSRDLRGRKNIQYF. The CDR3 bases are TGTGCCACCAGCAGAGATTTACGAGGCCGGAAAAACATTCAGTACTTC.

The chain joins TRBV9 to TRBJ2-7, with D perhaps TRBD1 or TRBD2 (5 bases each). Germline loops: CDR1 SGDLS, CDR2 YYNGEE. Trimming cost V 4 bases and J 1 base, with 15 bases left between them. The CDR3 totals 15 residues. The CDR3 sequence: CASSPSWDGSYEQYF. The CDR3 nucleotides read TGTGCCAGCAGCCCCTCCTGGGACGGATCCTACGAGCAGTACTTC.

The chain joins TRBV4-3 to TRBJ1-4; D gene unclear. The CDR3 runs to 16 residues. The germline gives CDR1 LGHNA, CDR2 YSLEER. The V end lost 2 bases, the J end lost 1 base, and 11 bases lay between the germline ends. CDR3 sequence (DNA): TGCGCCAGCAGCCAAAAACGGCGGCTAACTAATGAAAAACTGTTTTTT. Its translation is CASSQKRRLTNEKLFF.

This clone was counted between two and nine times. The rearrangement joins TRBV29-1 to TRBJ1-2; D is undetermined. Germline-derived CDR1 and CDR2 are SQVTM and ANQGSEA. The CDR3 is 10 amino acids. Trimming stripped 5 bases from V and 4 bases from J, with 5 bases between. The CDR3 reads CSVLFYGYTF. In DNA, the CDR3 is TGCAGCGTTCTGTTCTATGGCTACACCTTC.

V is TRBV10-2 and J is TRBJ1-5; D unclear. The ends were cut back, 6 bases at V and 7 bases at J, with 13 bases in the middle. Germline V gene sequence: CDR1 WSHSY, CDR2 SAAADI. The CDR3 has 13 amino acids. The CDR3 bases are TGCGCCAGCAGGAGGAGTCTCGGCCAGCCCCAGCATTTT. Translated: CASRRSLGQPQHF.

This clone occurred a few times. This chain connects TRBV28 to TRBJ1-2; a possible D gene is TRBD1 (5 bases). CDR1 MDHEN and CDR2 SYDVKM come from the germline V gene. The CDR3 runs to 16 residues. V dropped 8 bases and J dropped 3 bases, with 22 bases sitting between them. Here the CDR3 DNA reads TGTGCCAGCCGGGGGGGTACGAGGGTGCCACACTATGGCTACACCTTC. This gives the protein CASRGGTRVPHYGYTF.

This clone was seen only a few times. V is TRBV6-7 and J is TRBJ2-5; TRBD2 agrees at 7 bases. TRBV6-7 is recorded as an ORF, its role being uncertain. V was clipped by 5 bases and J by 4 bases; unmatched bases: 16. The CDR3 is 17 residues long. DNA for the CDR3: TGTGCCAGCAGTCCCCACTTAAGACTAGCTCGGTTAGAGACCCAGTACTTC. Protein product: CASSPHLRLARLETQYF.

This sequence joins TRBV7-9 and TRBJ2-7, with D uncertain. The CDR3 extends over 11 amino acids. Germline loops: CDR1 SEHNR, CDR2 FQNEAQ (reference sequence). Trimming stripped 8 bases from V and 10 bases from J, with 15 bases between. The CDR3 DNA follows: TGTGCCAGCCCCGACGGAGAACCACAGTACTTC. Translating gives CASPDGEPQYF.